The source of this TCR beta chain is a study of Ad26.COV2.S vaccination and SARS-CoV-2 variants. Comments on this clone: The antigen remains unidentified. Relative to the germline gene, one junction end is altered; a read error may explain this.

Profiled with immunoSEQ multiplex PCR; TCRdb holds only in-frame clones, not every one. The repertoire includes approximately 340,000 clones, around 90% of them detected once, and 3.9% sits in the top ten. The CDR3 sequence is 15 residues long. Germline V gives CDR1 MNHNS, CDR2 SASEGT. Study-wide results and caveats: Spike-specific TCR breadth ran higher among vaccine recipients than placebo recipients. Researchers cautioned that TCR breadth and depth analyses may have underestimated total T cell responses. Post-vaccination breadth of spike-specific CD8+ and CD4+ T cell responses was reportedly substantial. Whether participants received vaccine or placebo, their non-spike TCR breadth was similar.

The chain couples TRBV6-1 to TRBJ1-5; D gene unclear. The sequencing used peripheral blood, collected after recovery from COVID-19. The source is a human donor who had recovered from COVID-19. CDR3 sequence: CASREGWEVGQPQHF. For the CDR3, the DNA is TGTGCCAGCAGAGAAGGTTGGGAGGTGGGTCAGCCCCAGCATTTT.